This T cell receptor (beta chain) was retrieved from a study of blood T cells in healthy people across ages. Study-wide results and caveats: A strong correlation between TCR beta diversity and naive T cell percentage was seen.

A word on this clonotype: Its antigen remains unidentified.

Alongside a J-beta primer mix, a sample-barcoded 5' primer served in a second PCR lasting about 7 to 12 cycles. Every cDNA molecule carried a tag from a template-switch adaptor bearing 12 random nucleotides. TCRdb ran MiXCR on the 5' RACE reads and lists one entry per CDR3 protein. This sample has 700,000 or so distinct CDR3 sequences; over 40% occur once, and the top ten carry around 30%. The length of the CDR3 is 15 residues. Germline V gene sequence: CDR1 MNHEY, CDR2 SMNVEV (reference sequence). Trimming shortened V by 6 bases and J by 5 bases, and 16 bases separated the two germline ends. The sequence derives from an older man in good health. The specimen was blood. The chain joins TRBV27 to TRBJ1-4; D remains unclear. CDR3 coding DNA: TGTGCCAGCAGCCGAGACCGACTTCAAAATGAAAAACTGTTTTTT. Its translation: CASSRDRLQNEKLFF. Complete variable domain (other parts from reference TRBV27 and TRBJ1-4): EAQVTQNPRYLITVTGKKLTVTCSQNMNHEYMSWYRQDPGLGLRQIYYSMNVEVTDKGDVPEGYKVSRKEKRNFPLILESPSPNQTSLYFCASSRDRLQNEKLFFGSGTQLSVL.